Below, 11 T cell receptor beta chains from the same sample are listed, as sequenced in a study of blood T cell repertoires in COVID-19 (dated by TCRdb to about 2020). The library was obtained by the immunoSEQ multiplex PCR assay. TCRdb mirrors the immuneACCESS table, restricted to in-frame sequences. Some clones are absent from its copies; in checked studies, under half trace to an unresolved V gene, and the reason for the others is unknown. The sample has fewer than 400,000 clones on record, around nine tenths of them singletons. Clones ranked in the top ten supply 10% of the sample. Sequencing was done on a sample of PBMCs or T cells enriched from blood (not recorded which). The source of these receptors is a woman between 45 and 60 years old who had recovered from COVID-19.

This CDR3 reads CASSTGESYEQYF. CDR3 in DNA: TGTGCCAGCTCAACGGGGGAAAGCTACGAGCAGTACTTC. The chain is built from TRBV18 and TRBJ2-7, with TRBD2 as a possible D gene (6 bases). Deletions cut 5 bases from V and 3 bases from J, with 11 bases between. CDR1 is KGHSH and CDR2 is LQKENI in the germline V gene. This CDR3 region has 13 residues.

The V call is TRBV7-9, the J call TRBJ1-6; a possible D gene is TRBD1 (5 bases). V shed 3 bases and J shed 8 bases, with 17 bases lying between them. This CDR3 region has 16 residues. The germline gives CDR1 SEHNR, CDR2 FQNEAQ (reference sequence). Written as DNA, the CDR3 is TGTGCCAGCAGCTTTTATAGGGGTTTGGCCGATTCACCCCTCCACTTT. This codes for CASSFYRGLADSPLHF.

The CDR3 reads CASSSRYEQYF. The CDR3 DNA sequence: TGTGCCAGCAGCTCGAGATACGAGCAGTACTTC. The chain carries TRBV13 and TRBJ2-7; D not resolved. Trimming took off 4 bases at V and 4 bases at J, with 5 bases between the two ends. Germline V gives CDR1 PRHDT, CDR2 FYEKMQ (reference sequence). The CDR3 extends over 11 amino acids. Combining the CDR3 with reference TRBV13 and TRBJ2-7 gives the whole variable domain AAGVIQSPRHLIKEKRETATLKCYPIPRHDTVYWYQQGPGQDPQFLISFYEKMQSDKGSIPDRFSAQQFSDYHSELNMSSLELGDSALYFCASSSRYEQYFGPGTRLTVT.

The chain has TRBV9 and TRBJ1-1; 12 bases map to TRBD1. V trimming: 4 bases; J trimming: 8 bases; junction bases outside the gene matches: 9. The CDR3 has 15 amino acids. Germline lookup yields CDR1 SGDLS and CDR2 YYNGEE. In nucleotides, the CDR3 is TGTGCCAGCAGCTTAACCGGGACAGGGGGCGCAGAAGCTTTCTTT. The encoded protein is CASSLTGTGGAEAFF.

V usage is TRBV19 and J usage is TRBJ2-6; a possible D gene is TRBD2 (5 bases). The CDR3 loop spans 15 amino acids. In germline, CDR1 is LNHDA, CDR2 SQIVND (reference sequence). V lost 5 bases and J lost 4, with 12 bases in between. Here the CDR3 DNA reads TGTGCCAGTAGTCTCGGGATTGTGGGGGCCAACGTCCTGACTTTC. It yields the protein CASSLGIVGANVLTF. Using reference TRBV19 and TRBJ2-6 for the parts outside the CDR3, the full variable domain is DGGITQSPKYLFRKEGQNVTLSCEQNLNHDAMYWYRQDPGQGLRLIYYSQIVNDFQKGDIAEGYSVSREKKESFPLTVTSAQKNPTAFYLCASSLGIVGANVLTFGAGSRLTVL.

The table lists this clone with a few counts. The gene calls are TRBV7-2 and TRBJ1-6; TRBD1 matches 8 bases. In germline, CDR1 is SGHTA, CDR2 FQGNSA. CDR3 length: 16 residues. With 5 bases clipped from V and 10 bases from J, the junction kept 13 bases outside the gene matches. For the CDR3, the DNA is TGTGCCAGCAGCCTCAATTGGGGACAGGCGGGGTCACCCCTCCACTTT. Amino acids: CASSLNWGQAGSPLHF.

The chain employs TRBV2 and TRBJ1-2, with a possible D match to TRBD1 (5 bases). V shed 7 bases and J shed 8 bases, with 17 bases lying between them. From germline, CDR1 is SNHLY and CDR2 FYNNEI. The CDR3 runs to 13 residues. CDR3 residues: CASTLGAPGGYTF. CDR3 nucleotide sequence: TGTGCCAGCACCCTTGGGGCCCCCGGAGGCTACACCTTC.

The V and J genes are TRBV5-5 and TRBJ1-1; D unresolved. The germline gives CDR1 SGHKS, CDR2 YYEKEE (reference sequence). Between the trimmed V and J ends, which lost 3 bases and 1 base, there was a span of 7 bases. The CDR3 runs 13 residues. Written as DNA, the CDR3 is TGTGCCAGCAGCTGGTCAGGGAACACTGAAGCTTTCTTT. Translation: CASSWSGNTEAFF.

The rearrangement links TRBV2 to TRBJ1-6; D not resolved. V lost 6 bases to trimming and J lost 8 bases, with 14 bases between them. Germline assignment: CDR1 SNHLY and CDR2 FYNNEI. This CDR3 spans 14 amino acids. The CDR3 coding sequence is TGTGCCAGCAGCGAGGTGGGCGGGGATTCACCCCTCCACTTT. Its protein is CASSEVGGDSPLHF.

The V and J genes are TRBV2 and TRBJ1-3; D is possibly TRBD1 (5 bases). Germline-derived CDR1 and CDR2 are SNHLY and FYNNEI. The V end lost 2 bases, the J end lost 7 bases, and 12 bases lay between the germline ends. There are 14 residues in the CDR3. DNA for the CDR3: TGTGCCAGCAGTGAAAGGCAGGGAAGCAACACCATATATTTT. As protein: CASSERQGSNTIYF.

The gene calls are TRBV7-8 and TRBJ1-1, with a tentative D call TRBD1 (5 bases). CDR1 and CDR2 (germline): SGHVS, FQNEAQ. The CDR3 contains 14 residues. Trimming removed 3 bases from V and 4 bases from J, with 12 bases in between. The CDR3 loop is CASSLQGGGTEAFF. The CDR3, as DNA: TGTGCCAGCAGCTTGCAGGGAGGCGGCACTGAAGCTTTCTTT.